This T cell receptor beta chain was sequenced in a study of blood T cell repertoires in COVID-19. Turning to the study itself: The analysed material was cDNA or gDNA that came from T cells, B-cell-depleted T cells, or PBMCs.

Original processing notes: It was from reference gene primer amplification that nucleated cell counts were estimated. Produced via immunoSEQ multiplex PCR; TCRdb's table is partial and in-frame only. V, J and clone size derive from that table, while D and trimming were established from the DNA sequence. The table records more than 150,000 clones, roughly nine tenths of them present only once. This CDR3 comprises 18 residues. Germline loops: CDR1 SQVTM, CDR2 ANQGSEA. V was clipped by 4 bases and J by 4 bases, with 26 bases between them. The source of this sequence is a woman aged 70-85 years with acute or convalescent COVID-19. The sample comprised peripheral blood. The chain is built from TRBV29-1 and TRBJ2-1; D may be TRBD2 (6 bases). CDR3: CSVAFPAYIGGSYNEQFF. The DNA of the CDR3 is TGCAGCGTTGCCTTCCCGGCGTACATCGGGGGATCGTACAATGAGCAGTTCTTC.